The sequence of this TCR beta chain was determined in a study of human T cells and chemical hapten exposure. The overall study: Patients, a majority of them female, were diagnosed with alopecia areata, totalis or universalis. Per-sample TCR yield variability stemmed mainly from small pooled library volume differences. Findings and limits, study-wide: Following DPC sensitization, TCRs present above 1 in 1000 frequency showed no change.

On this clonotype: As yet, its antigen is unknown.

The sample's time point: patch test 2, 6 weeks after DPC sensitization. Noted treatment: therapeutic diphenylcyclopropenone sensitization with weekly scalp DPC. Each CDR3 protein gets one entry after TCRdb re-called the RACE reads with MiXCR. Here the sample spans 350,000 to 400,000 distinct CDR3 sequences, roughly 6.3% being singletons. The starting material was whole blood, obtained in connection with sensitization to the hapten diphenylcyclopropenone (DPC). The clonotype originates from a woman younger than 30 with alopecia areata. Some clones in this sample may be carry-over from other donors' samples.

The CDR3 nucleotides are TGTGCCAGCAGTCCATACCCGACAGGCAATCAGCCCCAGCATTTT. This encodes CASSPYPTGNQPQHF. V gene TRBV28 combines with J gene TRBJ1-5; possible D gene TRBD1, 5 bases. This CDR3 is 15 amino acids long. The germline V and J ends were trimmed by 5 bases and 2 bases, with 13 bases remaining between them. In germline, CDR1 is MDHEN, CDR2 SYDVKM. Using reference TRBV28 and TRBJ1-5 for the parts outside the CDR3, the full variable domain is DVKVTQSSRYLVKRTGEKVFLECVQDMDHENMFWYRQDPGLGLRLIYFSYDVKMKEKGDIPEGYSVSREKKERFSLILESASTNQTSMYLCASSPYPTGNQPQHFGDGTRLSIL.